The rows below give T cell receptor beta chains drawn from one sample of a study of blood T cell repertoires in COVID-19. Clones were sequenced by immunoSEQ multiplex PCR, and TCRdb holds only the in-frame ones, with some missing. The top ten hold 4.5% to 5% of the sample, which has 210,000 or so clones, about 80% seen once. The sequenced material came from PBMCs or T cells enriched from blood (not recorded which). The receptors shown here come from a woman in her fifties or sixties who had been exposed to COVID-19. Each CDR3 is given with its conserved first and last residue. The D gene is left open where the match is weak. The size of a clone is reported for some rows only, either as once, few or many, or as a class for expanded clones.

J: TRBJ2-7
D: TRBD1
size: NA
V: TRBV6-6
DNA: TGTGCCAGCAGTTACTCGAGGGACAGGGGAGGATACGAGCAGTACTTC
CDR3: CASSYSRDRGGYEQYF

J: TRBJ1-5
D: NA
size: NA
V: TRBV18
DNA: TGTGCCAGCTCACCGGCAGGGAATCAGCCCCAGCATTTT
CDR3: CASSPAGNQPQHF

J: TRBJ1-3
D: TRBD1
size: few
V: TRBV3-1/TRBV3-2
DNA: TGTGCCAGCAGCCAGACAGGGGGCTCTGGAAACACCATATATTTT
CDR3: CASSQTGGSGNTIYF

J: TRBJ1-2
D: TRBD1
size: NA
V: TRBV7-9
DNA: TGTGCCAGTACCCTTCGGGGACCAGGGGGAGAGTTTAACTATGGCTACACCTTC
CDR3: CASTLRGPGGEFNYGYTF

J: TRBJ1-1
D: TRBD1
size: NA
V: TRBV7-9
DNA: TGTGCCAGCAGCTTAGTAGTACCGGGACAGCCATGGGACACTGAAGCTTTCTTT
CDR3: CASSLVVPGQPWDTEAFF

J: TRBJ1-1
D: NA
size: NA
V: TRBV2
DNA: TGTGCCAGCAGTGTTCTAGGGGACACTGAAGCTTTCTTT
CDR3: CASSVLGDTEAFF

J: TRBJ2-3
D: TRBD2
size: NA
V: TRBV3-1/TRBV3-2
DNA: TGTGCCAGCAGCCAAAACGCGGGGGGGTCTAGAGATACGCAGTATTTT
CDR3: CASSQNAGGSRDTQYF

J: TRBJ2-1
D: NA
size: NA
V: TRBV14
DNA: TGTGCCAGCAGCCAAGAATACAGACGCTACAATGAGCAGTTCTTC
CDR3: CASSQEYRRYNEQFF

J: TRBJ2-7
D: NA
size: NA
V: TRBV5-1
DNA: TGCGCCAGCAGCCCCTACATACAGGGAAACGAGCAGTACTTC
CDR3: CASSPYIQGNEQYF

J: TRBJ1-2
D: TRBD1
size: once
V: TRBV3-1/TRBV3-2
DNA: TGTGCCAGCAGCCCGATCGGACAGGGAGGGTATGGCTACACCTTC
CDR3: CASSPIGQGGYGYTF

J: TRBJ1-1
D: NA
size: NA
V: TRBV28
DNA: TGTGCCAGCAGTTTTCTGGAGTTGGGTGTTGCGAACACTGAAGCTTTCTTT
CDR3: CASSFLELGVANTEAFF

J: TRBJ2-5
D: NA
size: NA
V: TRBV2
DNA: TGTGCCAGCAGTGAGGGCGGGTACCAAGAGACCCAGTACTTC
CDR3: CASSEGGYQETQYF

J: TRBJ1-2
D: NA
size: NA
V: TRBV24-1
DNA: TGTGCCACCAGTGATCCCCGGGGGGGGAACTATGGCTACACCTTC
CDR3: CATSDPRGGNYGYTF

J: TRBJ1-3
D: NA
size: few
V: TRBV11-2
DNA: TGTGCCAGCAAGTTAGGGGCGGGAAACACCATATATTTT
CDR3: CASKLGAGNTIYF

J: TRBJ2-7
D: TRBD2
size: NA
V: TRBV7-6
DNA: TGTGCCAGCAGCCGGACTAGCGGGGGGCGATACGAGCAGTACTTC
CDR3: CASSRTSGGRYEQYF

J: TRBJ2-1
D: NA
size: NA
V: TRBV5-1
DNA: TGCGCCAGCAGCCTAGAGCCCCCGACCCGCAATGAGCAGTTCTTC
CDR3: CASSLEPPTRNEQFF

J: TRBJ2-5
D: NA
size: NA
V: TRBV28
DNA: TGTGCCAGCAGCCCAGACGGAGCCTTCCAAGAGACCCAGTACTTC
CDR3: CASSPDGAFQETQYF

J: TRBJ1-4
D: NA
size: NA
V: TRBV7-8
DNA: TGTGCCAGCAGCTTAGCGGGAGGGCCGGGTAATGAAAAACTGTTTTTT
CDR3: CASSLAGGPGNEKLFF

J: TRBJ2-3
D: TRBD1
size: NA
V: TRBV7-9
DNA: TGTGCCAGCAGCTTAGCAGGGGGCGTCACAGATACGCAGTATTTT
CDR3: CASSLAGGVTDTQYF

J: TRBJ2-1
D: NA
size: NA
V: TRBV6-5
DNA: TGTGCCAGCAGTTACTCAACGGGAGAGCAGTTCTTC
CDR3: CASSYSTGEQFF

J: TRBJ2-1
D: NA
size: NA
V: TRBV5-4
DNA: TGTGCCAGCATAGGGGTTGGGGAGCAGTTCTTC
CDR3: CASIGVGEQFF

J: TRBJ2-1
D: TRBD2
size: once
V: TRBV10-3
DNA: TGTGCCATCAGCGGGGGGTACAATGAGCAGTTCTTC
CDR3: CAISGGYNEQFF

J: TRBJ2-4
D: TRBD1
size: NA
V: TRBV24-1
DNA: TGTGCCACCAGTGAGGGATACAGGGGTGCCAAAAACATTCAGTACTTC
CDR3: CATSEGYRGAKNIQYF

J: TRBJ1-6
D: NA
size: NA
V: TRBV9
DNA: TGTGCCAGCAGCGTAGGCGGGGAGGGTTCCCTCCACTTT
CDR3: CASSVGGEGSLHF

J: TRBJ2-5
D: TRBD1
size: NA
V: TRBV12-3/TRBV12-4
DNA: TGTGCCAGCGGGAGAGGGGGCGGGACCCAGTACTTC
CDR3: CASGRGGGTQYF

J: TRBJ2-3
D: NA
size: NA
V: TRBV11-1
DNA: TGTGCCAGCAGCTCCGGACAGAACTCACATGATACGCAGTATTTT
CDR3: CASSSGQNSHDTQYF

J: TRBJ1-1
D: TRBD1
size: NA
V: TRBV12-3/TRBV12-4
DNA: TGTGCCAGCAGGCCGGGACAGAGAACTGAAGCTTTCTTT
CDR3: CASRPGQRTEAFF

J: TRBJ1-2
D: NA
size: NA
V: TRBV19
DNA: TGTGCCAGTAGTTCTCCTCCCGGGACAAAGATATATGGCTACACCTTC
CDR3: CASSSPPGTKIYGYTF

J: TRBJ2-5
D: NA
size: NA
V: TRBV7-3
DNA: TGTGCCAGCAGCTTAGCGCCGCAAGAGACCCAGTACTTC
CDR3: CASSLAPQETQYF

J: TRBJ1-1
D: NA
size: NA
V: TRBV7-2
DNA: TGTGCCAGCAGCCCCGATCATGGCAGCACTGAAGCTTTCTTT
CDR3: CASSPDHGSTEAFF

J: TRBJ2-1
D: NA
size: NA
V: TRBV5-4
DNA: TGTGCCAGCAGGGAACTCCCAGGGGAGTACAATGAGCAGTTCTTC
CDR3: CASRELPGEYNEQFF

J: TRBJ2-5
D: NA
size: NA
V: TRBV12-3/TRBV12-4
DNA: TGTGCCAGCAGCTCTGGGTTAGCGGAGACCCAGTACTTC
CDR3: CASSSGLAETQYF

J: TRBJ2-1
D: TRBD2
size: NA
V: TRBV9
DNA: TGTGCCAGCAGCGTAGACCCCCTCCTAGCGGGGGCTGACAATGAGCAGTTCTTC
CDR3: CASSVDPLLAGADNEQFF

J: TRBJ1-2
D: TRBD1
size: NA
V: TRBV25-1
DNA: TGTGCCAGCAGTGAAGAACAGGGGAAGAATGGCTACACCTTC
CDR3: CASSEEQGKNGYTF

J: TRBJ2-2
D: TRBD1
size: NA
V: TRBV5-1
DNA: TGCGCCAGCAGCGCCACCGGGACAGGGATAACCGGGGAGCTGTTTTTT
CDR3: CASSATGTGITGELFF

J: TRBJ2-1
D: TRBD1
size: NA
V: TRBV2
DNA: TGTGCCAGCAGGCCGGACAGGGCTAATGAGCAGTTCTTC
CDR3: CASRPDRANEQFF

J: TRBJ1-2
D: NA
size: NA
V: TRBV5-4
DNA: TGTGCCAGCAGCCCCGGCGGTCGTTCTGGCTACACCTTC
CDR3: CASSPGGRSGYTF

J: TRBJ2-3
D: TRBD1
size: NA
V: TRBV4-1
DNA: TGCGCCAGCAGCTACAAAGAGAGGGGGCAGGATACGCAGTATTTT
CDR3: CASSYKERGQDTQYF